A single sample is the source of the 18 T cell receptor beta chains below, sequenced in a study of T-cell memory formation after mild COVID-19. In TCRdb, the 5' RACE reads were re-called with MiXCR into one record per CDR3 protein. Counted here are under 400,000 distinct CDR3 sequences, around 27% occurring once; the ten biggest clones make up about 13%. The source material was PBMCs or a T cell subset sorted from them (not recorded which). The receptors here all came from an adult woman who had mild COVID-19 (a few samples of this study predate the infection). Cell type and time point are not known.

This clonotype was seen once. V usage is TRBV18 and J usage is TRBJ2-7; D tentatively fits TRBD1 or TRBD2 (5 bases each). CDR1 is KGHSH and CDR2 is LQKENI in the germline V gene. Between the trimmed V and J ends, which lost 2 bases and 2 bases, there was a span of 10 bases. This CDR3 spans 14 amino acids. CDR3 DNA sequence: TGTGCCAGCTCACCAGGGACCTACGCCTACGAGCAGTACTTC. This gives the protein CASSPGTYAYEQYF.

In its sample, this clonotype was seen a few times. The V and J genes are TRBV27 and TRBJ2-7; no clear D gene. This CDR3 has 13 amino acids. Germline V gene sequence: CDR1 MNHEY, CDR2 SMNVEV (reference sequence). V was clipped by 5 bases and J by 0 bases, with 8 bases between them. The CDR3, as DNA: TGTGCCAGCAGTCTCCTGAGCTCCTACGAGCAGTACTTC. This gives the protein CASSLLSSYEQYF.

This sequence joins TRBV11-2 and TRBJ1-6; D remains unclear. Germline-derived CDR1 and CDR2 are SGHAT and FQNNGV. This CDR3 has 17 amino acids. Trimming took off 5 bases at V and 0 bases at J, with 14 bases between the two ends. DNA of the CDR3: TGTGCCAGCAGCCTCCCGAGGCCGAGCTCCTATAATTCACCCCTCCACTTT. As protein: CASSLPRPSSYNSPLHF.

This chain joins TRBV12-3 or TRBV12-4 and TRBJ2-5; 9 nucleotides line up with TRBD2. After removal of 7 bases from V and 5 bases from J, the junction contained 5 bases not matched to a gene. This CDR3 is 13 amino acids long. The CDR3 spells CASKLAGEETQYF. The CDR3 DNA reads TGTGCCAGCAAATTAGCGGGAGAGGAGACCCAGTACTTC.

This clonotype was seen only a few times. The V and J genes are TRBV7-6 and TRBJ2-1, with 8 nucleotides matching TRBD2. The CDR3 length is 13 residues. The trim removed 4 bases at V and 10 bases at J, leaving 6 bases unmatched. Germline V CDR1 and CDR2: SGHVS, FNYEAQ. DNA of the CDR3: TGTGCCAGCAGCTACAGCGGGAGAGACGAGCAGTTCTTC. It yields the protein CASSYSGRDEQFF.

On this clonotype: A much larger clone is a single base away; this may be a read error. The chain joins TRBV12-3 or TRBV12-4 to TRBJ2-7; D gene unclear. This CDR3 is 13 amino acids long. DNA of the CDR3: TGTGCCAGCAGTTTAGTCGCAGGCTACGAGCAGTGCTTC. Protein: CASSLVAGYEQCF.

The V call is TRBV7-9, the J call TRBJ1-2; 10 bases are shared with TRBD1. J lost 8 bases, V lost 5 bases, and 5 bases had no gene match. Germline V gives CDR1 SEHNR, CDR2 FQNEAQ (reference sequence). The CDR3 extends over 13 amino acids. CDR3 amino acids: CASSRQGAGGYTF. The CDR3 nucleotides are TGTGCCAGCAGCCGACAGGGGGCTGGAGGCTACACCTTC.

This sequence joins TRBV6-2 or TRBV6-3 and TRBJ2-7; no clear D gene. The germline V gene has CDR1 MNHEY and CDR2 SVGEGT. Trimming left V 6 bases short and J 4 bases short, with 13 bases between. The CDR3 is 13 amino acids. The CDR3 nucleotides are TGTGCCAGCAGCGATGGGGTCCTGTACGAGCAGTACTTC. It yields the protein CASSDGVLYEQYF.

This clonotype showed up just a few times. The V call is TRBV10-3, the J call TRBJ1-1; a weak D match, TRBD1 (6 bases). This CDR3 has 15 amino acids. Germline V CDR1 and CDR2: ENHRY, SYGVKD. Trimming stripped 1 base from V and 0 bases from J, with 9 bases between. The CDR3 bases are TGTGCCATCAGTGAGTGGGACACCCTGAACACTGAAGCTTTCTTT. Protein sequence: CAISEWDTLNTEAFF.

V and J are TRBV12-3 or TRBV12-4 and TRBJ2-1; the D is unclear. V lost 3 bases and J lost 0, with 12 bases in between. The CDR3 covers 16 residues. CDR3 DNA sequence: TGTGCCAGCAGTTTCAGCGCGGAGCTCTCCTACAATGAGCAGTTCTTC. Translating gives CASSFSAELSYNEQFF.

The gene calls are TRBV12-3 or TRBV12-4 and TRBJ1-1, with D unclear. The CDR3 runs to 14 residues. Trimming left V 2 bases short and J 0 bases short, with 7 bases between. The DNA of the CDR3 is TGTGCCAGCAGTTTATCAGTGATGAACACTGAAGCTTTCTTT. Protein product: CASSLSVMNTEAFF.

This clonotype has a handful of counts. This chain links TRBV5-4 with TRBJ1-2; D ambiguous. Germline CDR1 and CDR2: SGHNT and YYREEE (reference sequence). Trimming removed 3 bases from V and 0 bases from J, with 6 bases in between. The CDR3 sequence is 13 residues long. The CDR3 loop reads CASSSPANYGYTF. The DNA for the CDR3 is TGTGCCAGCAGCTCGCCAGCTAACTATGGCTACACCTTC.

This clonotype was recorded a few times. J is TRBJ2-3 and V is TRBV20-1; 11 nucleotides align to TRBD2. Germline-derived CDR1 and CDR2 are DFQATT and SNEGSKA (reference sequence). V was pared by 3 bases and J by 0 bases, with 11 bases of the junction left unmatched. The CDR3 covers 18 residues. The CDR3 coding sequence is TGCAGTGCTAGGTCCCTCCTAGCGGGGGGTACTAGCACAGATACGCAGTATTTT. It yields the protein CSARSLLAGGTSTDTQYF.

This clonotype has only a few counts. The genes are TRBV7-2 and TRBJ1-2, with unresolved D. This CDR3 has 13 amino acids. The ends were cut back, 5 bases at V and 5 bases at J, with 12 bases in the middle. Per the germline V gene, CDR1 is SGHTA and CDR2 is FQGNSA. The CDR3 coding sequence is TGTGCCAGCAGCCCGCAGGTTACTTATGGCTACACCTTC. This sequence encodes CASSPQVTYGYTF.

This clonotype was detected only a few times. The chain links TRBV12-3 or TRBV12-4 to TRBJ1-2; no clear D. This CDR3 region has 13 residues. With 5 bases removed from V and 8 bases from J, the gap between germline ends came to 15 bases. CDR3 nucleotides: TGTGCCAGCAGTCTCCGTCCTGCCGGGGGCTACACCTTC. Translating it yields CASSLRPAGGYTF.

This chain joins TRBV19 and TRBJ2-7; 7 nucleotides match TRBD2. J lost 3 bases, V lost 4 bases, and 9 bases had no gene match. CDR3 length: 15 amino acids. Germline CDR1 LNHDA, CDR2 SQIVND (reference sequence). The CDR3 region is CASSKMAGEGYEQYF. The CDR3 DNA is TGTGCCAGTAGTAAAATGGCGGGAGAAGGCTACGAGCAGTACTTC.

This clonotype showed up just a few times. The chain recombines TRBV5-5 with TRBJ2-5; the match to TRBD2 covers 8 bases. Germline V gene sequence: CDR1 SGHKS, CDR2 YYEKEE (reference sequence). This CDR3 has 20 residues. The ends lost 5 bases at V and 2 bases at J; junction bases unmatched: 23. DNA for the CDR3: TGTGCCAGCAGGTATTATCGTTTGTCTAGCGGGCCCACGTTACAAGAGACCCAGTACTTC. Protein sequence: CASRYYRLSSGPTLQETQYF.

This clonotype has a handful of counts. This rearrangement joins TRBV20-1 to TRBJ2-1; 14 bases agree with TRBD2. Germline V gene data show CDR1 as DFQATT and CDR2 as SNEGSKA (reference sequence). CDR3 length: 23 residues. Unmatched junction bases numbered 25, after V lost 6 bases and J lost 0 bases. The CDR3 nucleotides read TGCAGTGCCAAACGCTATTACGACTCCGGGACTAGCGGGGGCCTGAGCTCCTACAATGAGCAGTTCTTC. Translated: CSAKRYYDSGTSGGLSSYNEQFF.